This T cell receptor beta chain was identified during a study of memory CD4+ T cells and cytomegalovirus serostatus. The assay was immunoSEQ multiplex PCR, and TCRdb's table has in-frame clones only and misses some. The sample has about 52,000 clones, around 80% seen once. Single viable CD3+CD4+CD8-CD45RO+ cells were sorted as the memory CD4+ T cells. Trimming at V came to 5 bases and at J to 11 bases, leaving 16 bases not matched to a gene. The CDR3 covers 16 residues. Germline V lookup: CDR1 SGHRS, CDR2 YFSETQ. The V gene is TRBV5-1, the J gene TRBJ1-6; 7 positions agree with TRBD1. The sample was memory CD4+ T cells from blood. The receptor comes from an adult in good health and CMV-seronegative. CDR3 amino acids: CASRLAPGTDGPPLHF. CDR3 nucleotide sequence: TGCGCCAGCAGACTAGCCCCCGGGACAGATGGACCACCCCTCCACTTT.